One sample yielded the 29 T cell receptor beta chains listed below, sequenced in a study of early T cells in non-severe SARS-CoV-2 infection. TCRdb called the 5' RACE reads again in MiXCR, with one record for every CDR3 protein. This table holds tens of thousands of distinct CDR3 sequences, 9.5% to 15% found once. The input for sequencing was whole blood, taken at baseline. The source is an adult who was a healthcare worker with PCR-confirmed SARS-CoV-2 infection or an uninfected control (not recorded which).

This CDR3 reads CASSQVGLAGGASPTDTQYF. CDR3 bases: TGTGCCAGCAGCCAAGTGGGACTAGCGGGGGGGGCTTCCCCCACAGATACGCAGTATTTT. The chain is built from TRBV4-2 and TRBJ2-3, with 16 positions matching TRBD2. Germline CDR1 and CDR2: LGHNA and YNFKEQ. V was pared by 1 base and J by 2 bases, with 9 bases of the junction left unmatched. This CDR3 has 20 residues.

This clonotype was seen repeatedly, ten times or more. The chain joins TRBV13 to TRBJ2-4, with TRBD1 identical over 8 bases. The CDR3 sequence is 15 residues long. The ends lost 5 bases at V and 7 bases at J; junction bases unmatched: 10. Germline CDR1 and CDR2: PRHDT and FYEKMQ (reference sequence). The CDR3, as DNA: TGTGCCAGCAGCCCCCAGGGGGCGCAGGGGAACATTCAGTACTTC. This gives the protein CASSPQGAQGNIQYF.

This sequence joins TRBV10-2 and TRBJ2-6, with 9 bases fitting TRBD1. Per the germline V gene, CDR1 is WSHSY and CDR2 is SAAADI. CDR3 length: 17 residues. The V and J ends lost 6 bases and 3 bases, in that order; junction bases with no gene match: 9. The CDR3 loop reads CASRKGQGNIGANVLTF. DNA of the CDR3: TGCGCCAGCAGGAAGGGACAGGGAAATATTGGGGCCAACGTCCTGACTTTC.

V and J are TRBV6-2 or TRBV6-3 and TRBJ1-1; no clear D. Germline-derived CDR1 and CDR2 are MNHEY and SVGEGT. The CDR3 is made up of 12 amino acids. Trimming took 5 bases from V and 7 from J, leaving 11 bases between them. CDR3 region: CASSQPNREAFF. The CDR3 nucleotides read TGTGCCAGCAGTCAACCAAACCGTGAAGCTTTCTTT.

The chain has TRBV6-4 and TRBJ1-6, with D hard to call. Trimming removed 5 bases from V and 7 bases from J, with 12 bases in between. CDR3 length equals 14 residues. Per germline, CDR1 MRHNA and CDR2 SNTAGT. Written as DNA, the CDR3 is TGTGCCAGCAGTCCTACTGACGGAAATTCACCCCTCCACTTT. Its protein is CASSPTDGNSPLHF.

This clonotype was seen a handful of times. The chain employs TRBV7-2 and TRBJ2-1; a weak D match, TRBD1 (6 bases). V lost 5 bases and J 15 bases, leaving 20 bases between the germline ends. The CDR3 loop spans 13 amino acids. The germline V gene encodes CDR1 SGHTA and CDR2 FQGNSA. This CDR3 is CASSPYESRGWFF. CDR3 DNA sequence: TGTGCCAGCAGCCCCTACGAGTCCAGGGGTTGGTTCTTC.

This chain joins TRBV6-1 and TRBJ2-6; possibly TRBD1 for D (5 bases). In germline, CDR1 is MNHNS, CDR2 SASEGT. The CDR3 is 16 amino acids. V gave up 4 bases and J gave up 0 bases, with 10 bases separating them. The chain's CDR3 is CASSGSGFSGANVLTF. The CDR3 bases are TGTGCCAGCAGTGGCTCAGGGTTCTCTGGGGCCAACGTCCTGACTTTC.

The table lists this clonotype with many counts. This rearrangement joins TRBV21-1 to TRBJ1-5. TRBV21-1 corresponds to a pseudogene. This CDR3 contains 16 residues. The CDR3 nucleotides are TGTGCCAGCAACCCCTCCCTTACAGGGAGCAATCAGCCCCAGCATTTT. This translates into CASNPSLTGSNQPQHF.

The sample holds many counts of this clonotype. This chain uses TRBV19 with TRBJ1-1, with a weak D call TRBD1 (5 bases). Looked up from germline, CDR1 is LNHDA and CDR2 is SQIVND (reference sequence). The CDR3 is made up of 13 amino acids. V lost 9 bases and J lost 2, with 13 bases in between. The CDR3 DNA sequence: TGTGCCAGCCAGGTTGGGGCTAACACTGAAGCTTTCTTT. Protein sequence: CASQVGANTEAFF.

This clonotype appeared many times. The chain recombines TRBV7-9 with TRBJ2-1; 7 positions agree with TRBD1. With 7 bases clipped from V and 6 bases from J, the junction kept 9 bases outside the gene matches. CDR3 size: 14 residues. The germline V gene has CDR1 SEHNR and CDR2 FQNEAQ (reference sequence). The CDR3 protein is CASTESGTVNEQFF. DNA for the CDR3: TGTGCCAGCACCGAGTCCGGGACAGTCAATGAGCAGTTCTTC.

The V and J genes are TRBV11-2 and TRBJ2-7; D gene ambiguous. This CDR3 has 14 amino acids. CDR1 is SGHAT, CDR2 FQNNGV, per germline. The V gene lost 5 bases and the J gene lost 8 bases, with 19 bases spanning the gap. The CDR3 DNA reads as TGTGCCAGCAGCCATCCGGACGGATTTACGAAGCAGTACTTC. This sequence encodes CASSHPDGFTKQYF. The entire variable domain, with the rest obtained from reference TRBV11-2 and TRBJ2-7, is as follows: EAGVAQSPRYKIIEKRQSVAFWCNPISGHATLYWYQQILGQGPKLLIQFQNNGVVDDSQLPKDRFSAERLKGVDSTLKIQPAKLEDSAVYLCASSHPDGFTKQYFGPGTRLTVT.

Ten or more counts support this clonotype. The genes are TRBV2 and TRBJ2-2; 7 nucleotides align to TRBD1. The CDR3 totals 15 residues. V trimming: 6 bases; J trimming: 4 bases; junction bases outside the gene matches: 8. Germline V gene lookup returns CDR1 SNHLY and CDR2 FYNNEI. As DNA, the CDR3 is TGTGCCAGCAGGACCGACAGGGCGAGCACCGGGGAGCTGTTTTTT. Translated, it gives CASRTDRASTGELFF.

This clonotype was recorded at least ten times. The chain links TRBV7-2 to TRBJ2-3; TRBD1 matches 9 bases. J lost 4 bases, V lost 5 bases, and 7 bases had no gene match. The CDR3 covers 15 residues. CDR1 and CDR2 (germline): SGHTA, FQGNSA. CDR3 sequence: CASSLMTGGADTQYF. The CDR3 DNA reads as TGTGCCAGCAGCCTGATGACAGGGGGGGCAGATACGCAGTATTTT. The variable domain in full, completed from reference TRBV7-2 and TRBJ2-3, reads GAGVSQSPSNKVTEKGKDVELRCDPISGHTALYWYRQSLGQGLEFLIYFQGNSAPDKSGLPSDRFSAERTGGSVSTLTIQRTQQEDSAVYLCASSLMTGGADTQYFGPGTRLTVL.

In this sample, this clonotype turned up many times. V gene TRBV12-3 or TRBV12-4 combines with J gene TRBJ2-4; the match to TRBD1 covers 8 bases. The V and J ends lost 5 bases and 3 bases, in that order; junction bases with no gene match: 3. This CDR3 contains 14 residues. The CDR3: CASSRTGLKNIQYF. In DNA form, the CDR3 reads TGTGCCAGCAGTAGGACAGGGCTCAAAAACATTCAGTACTTC.

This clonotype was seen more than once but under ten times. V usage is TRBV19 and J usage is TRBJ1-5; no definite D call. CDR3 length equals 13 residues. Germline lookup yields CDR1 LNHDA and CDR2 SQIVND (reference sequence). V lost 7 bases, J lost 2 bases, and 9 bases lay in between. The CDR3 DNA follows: TGTGCCAGTACCGACTCGGGCAATCAGCCCCAGCATTTT. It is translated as CASTDSGNQPQHF. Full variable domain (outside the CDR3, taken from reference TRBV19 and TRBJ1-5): DGGITQSPKYLFRKEGQNVTLSCEQNLNHDAMYWYRQDPGQGLRLIYYSQIVNDFQKGDIAEGYSVSREKKESFPLTVTSAQKNPTAFYLCASTDSGNQPQHFGDGTRLSIL.

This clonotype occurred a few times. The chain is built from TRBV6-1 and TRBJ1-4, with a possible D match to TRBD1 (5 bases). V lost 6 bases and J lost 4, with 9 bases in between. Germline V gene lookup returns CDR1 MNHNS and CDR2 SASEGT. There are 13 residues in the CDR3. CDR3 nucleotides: TGTGCCAGCAGCCGGCAGGGTAATGAAAAACTGTTTTTT. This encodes CASSRQGNEKLFF.

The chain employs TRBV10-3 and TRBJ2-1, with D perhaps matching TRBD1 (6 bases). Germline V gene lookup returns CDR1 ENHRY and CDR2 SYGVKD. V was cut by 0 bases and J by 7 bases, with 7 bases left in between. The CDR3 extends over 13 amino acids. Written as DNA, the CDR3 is TGTGCCATCAGTGAGTCTCAGGGGAATGAGCAGTTCTTC. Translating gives CAISESQGNEQFF.

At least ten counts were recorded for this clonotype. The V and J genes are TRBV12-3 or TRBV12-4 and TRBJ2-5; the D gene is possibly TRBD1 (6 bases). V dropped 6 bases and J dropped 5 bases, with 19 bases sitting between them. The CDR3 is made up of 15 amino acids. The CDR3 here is CASSPTGVERETQYF. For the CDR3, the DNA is TGTGCCAGCAGCCCGACAGGCGTCGAGCGGGAGACCCAGTACTTC.

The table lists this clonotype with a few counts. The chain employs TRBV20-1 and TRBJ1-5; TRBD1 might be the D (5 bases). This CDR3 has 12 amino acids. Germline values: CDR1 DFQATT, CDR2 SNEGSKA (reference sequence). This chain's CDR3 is CSPGAGSQPQHF. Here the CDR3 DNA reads TGCAGCCCTGGGGCGGGGAGTCAGCCCCAGCATTTT.

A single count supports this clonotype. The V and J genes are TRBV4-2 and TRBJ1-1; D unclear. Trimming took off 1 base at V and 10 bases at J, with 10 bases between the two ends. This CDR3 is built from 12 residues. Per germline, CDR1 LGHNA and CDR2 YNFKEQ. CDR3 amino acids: CASSQAREIAFF. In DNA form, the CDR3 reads TGTGCCAGCAGCCAAGCGAGGGAAATAGCTTTCTTT.

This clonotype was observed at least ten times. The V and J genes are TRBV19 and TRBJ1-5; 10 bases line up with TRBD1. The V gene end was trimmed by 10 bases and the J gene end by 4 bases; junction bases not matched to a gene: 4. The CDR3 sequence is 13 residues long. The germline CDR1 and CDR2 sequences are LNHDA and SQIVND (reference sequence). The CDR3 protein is CATQGQGNQPQHF. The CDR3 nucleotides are TGTGCCACCCAGGGACAGGGGAATCAGCCCCAGCATTTT.

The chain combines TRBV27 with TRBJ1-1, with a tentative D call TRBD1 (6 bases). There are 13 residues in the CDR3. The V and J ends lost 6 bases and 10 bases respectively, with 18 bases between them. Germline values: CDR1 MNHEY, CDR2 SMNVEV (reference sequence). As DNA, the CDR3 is TGTGCCAGCAGCCCACGGGGGGGGGCGAGAGCTTTCTTT. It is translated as CASSPRGGARAFF.

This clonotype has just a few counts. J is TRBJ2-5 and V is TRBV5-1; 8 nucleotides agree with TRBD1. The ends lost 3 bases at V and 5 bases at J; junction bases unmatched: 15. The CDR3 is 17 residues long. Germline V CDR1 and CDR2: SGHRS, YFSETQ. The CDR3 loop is CASSWRTPGTGGETQYF. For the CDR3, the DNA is TGCGCCAGCAGCTGGAGGACCCCCGGGACAGGAGGCGAGACCCAGTACTTC.

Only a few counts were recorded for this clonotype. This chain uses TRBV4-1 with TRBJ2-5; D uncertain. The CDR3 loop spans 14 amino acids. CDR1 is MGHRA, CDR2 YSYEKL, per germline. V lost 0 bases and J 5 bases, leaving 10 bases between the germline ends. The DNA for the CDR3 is TGCGCCAGCAGCCAAGAAGCGATCGGCGAGACCCAGTACTTC. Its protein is CASSQEAIGETQYF.

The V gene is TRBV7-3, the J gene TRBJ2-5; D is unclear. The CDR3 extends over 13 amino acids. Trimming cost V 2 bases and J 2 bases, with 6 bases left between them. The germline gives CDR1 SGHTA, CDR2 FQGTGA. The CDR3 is CASSLAPQETQYF. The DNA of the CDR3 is TGTGCCAGCAGCTTAGCCCCGCAAGAGACCCAGTACTTC. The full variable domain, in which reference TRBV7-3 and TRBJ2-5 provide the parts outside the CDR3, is GAGVSQTPSNKVTEKGKYVELRCDPISGHTALYWYRQSLGQGPEFLIYFQGTGAADDSGLPNDRFFAVRPEGSVSTLKIQRTERGDSAVYLCASSLAPQETQYFGPGTRLLVL.

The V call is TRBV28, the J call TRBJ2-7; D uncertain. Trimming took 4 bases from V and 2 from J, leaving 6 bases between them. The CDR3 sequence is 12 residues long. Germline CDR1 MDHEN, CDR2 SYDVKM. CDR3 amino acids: CASSSPPYEQYF. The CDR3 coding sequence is TGTGCCAGCAGTTCCCCCCCCTACGAGCAGTACTTC.

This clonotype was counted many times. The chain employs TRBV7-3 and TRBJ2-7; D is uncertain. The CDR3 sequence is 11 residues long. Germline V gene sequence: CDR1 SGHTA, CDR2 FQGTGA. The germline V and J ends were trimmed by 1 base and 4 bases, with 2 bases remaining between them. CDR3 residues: CASSLMYEQYF. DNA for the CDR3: TGTGCCAGCAGCTTAATGTACGAGCAGTACTTC. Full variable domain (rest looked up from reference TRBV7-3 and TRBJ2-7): GAGVSQTPSNKVTEKGKYVELRCDPISGHTALYWYRQSLGQGPEFLIYFQGTGAADDSGLPNDRFFAVRPEGSVSTLKIQRTERGDSAVYLCASSLMYEQYFGPGTRLTVT.

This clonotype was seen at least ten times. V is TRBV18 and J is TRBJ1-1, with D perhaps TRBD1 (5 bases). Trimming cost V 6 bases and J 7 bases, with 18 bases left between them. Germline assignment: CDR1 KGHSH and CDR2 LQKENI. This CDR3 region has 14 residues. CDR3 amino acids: CASSPRVGEFEAFF. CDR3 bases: TGTGCCAGCTCCCCCCGTGTGGGGGAGTTTGAAGCTTTCTTT. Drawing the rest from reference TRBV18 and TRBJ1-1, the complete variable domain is NAGVMQNPRHLVRRRGQEARLRCSPMKGHSHVYWYRQLPEEGLKFMVYLQKENIIDESGMPKERFSAEFPKEGPSILRIQQVVRGDSAAYFCASSPRVGEFEAFFGQGTRLTVV.

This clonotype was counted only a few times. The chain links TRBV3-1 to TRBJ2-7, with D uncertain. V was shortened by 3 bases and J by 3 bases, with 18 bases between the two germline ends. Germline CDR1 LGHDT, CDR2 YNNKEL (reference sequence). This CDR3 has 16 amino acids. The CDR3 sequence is CASSQDLSTSVYEQYF. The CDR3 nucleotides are TGTGCCAGCAGCCAGGATCTGAGTACTTCGGTCTACGAGCAGTACTTC.